This T cell receptor beta chain was found in a study of monozygotic twins with inflammatory bowel disease. cDNA for TCRalpha and TCRbeta was amplified by nested PCRs of 15 to 20 then about 10 cycles. TCRdb re-called the 5' RACE reads, yielding one record per CDR3 amino acid sequence without DNA. The repertoire table contains some 170,000 distinct CDR3 sequences. The CDR3 loop spans 13 amino acids. Germline CDR1 reads MNHNS; CDR2 reads SASEGT. The TCR was taken from a human donor with ulcerative colitis or Crohn's disease, or a healthy co-twin of an affected twin (not recorded which). The sequencing input was blood. The rearrangement links TRBV6-1 to TRBJ1-5; the D call from TCRdb, TRBD1, cannot be confirmed without DNA. CDR3 sequence reads: CASSEALPPPQHF.